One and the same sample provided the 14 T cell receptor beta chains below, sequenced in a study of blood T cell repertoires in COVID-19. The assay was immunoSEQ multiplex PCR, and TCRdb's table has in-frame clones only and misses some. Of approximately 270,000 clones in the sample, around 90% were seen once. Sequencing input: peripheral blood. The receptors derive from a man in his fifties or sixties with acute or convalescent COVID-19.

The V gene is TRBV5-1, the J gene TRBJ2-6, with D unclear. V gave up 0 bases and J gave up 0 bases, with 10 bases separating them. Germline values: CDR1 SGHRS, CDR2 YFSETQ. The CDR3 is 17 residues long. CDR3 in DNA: TGCGCCAGCAGCTTGGGAAGCAGCGTCTCTGGGGCCAACGTCCTGACTTTC. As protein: CASSLGSSVSGANVLTF.

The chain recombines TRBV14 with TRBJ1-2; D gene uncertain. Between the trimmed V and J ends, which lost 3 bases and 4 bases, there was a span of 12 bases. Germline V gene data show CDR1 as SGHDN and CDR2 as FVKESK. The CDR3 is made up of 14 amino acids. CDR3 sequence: CASSQEGRGYGYTF. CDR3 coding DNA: TGTGCCAGCAGCCAGGAGGGTCGGGGCTATGGCTACACCTTC.

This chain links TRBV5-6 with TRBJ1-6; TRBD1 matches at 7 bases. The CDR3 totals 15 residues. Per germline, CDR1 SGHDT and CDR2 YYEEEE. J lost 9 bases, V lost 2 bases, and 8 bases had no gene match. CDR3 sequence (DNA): TGTGCCAGCAGCTTTACTAGACAGGGAGGTTCACCCCTCCACTTT. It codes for CASSFTRQGGSPLHF.

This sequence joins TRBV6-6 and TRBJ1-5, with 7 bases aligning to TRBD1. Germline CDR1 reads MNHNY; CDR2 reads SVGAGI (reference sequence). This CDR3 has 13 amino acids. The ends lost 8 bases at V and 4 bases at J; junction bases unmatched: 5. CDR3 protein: CASGTVLNQPQHF. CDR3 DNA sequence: TGTGCCAGCGGGACAGTTCTTAATCAGCCCCAGCATTTT.

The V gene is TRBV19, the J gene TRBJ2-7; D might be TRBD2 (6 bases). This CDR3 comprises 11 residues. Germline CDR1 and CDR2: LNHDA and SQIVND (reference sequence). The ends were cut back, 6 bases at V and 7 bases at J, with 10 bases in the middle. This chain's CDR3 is CASSLGREQYF. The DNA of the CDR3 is TGTGCCAGTAGCCTAGGGAGGGAGCAGTACTTC.

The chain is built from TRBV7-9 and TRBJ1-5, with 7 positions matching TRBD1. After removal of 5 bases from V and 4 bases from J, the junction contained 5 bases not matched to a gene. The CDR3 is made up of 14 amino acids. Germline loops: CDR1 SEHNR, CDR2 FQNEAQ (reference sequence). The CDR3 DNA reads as TGTGCCAGCAGCCCCCAGGGGGGAAATCAGCCCCAGCATTTT. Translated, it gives CASSPQGGNQPQHF.

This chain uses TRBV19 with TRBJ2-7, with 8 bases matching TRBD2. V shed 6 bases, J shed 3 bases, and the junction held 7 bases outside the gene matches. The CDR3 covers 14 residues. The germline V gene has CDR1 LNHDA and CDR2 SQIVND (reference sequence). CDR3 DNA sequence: TGTGCCAGTAGGAGCGGGGGCCTCTACTACGAGCAGTACTTC. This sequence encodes CASRSGGLYYEQYF. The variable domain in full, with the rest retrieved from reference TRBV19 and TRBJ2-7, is DGGITQSPKYLFRKEGQNVTLSCEQNLNHDAMYWYRQDPGQGLRLIYYSQIVNDFQKGDIAEGYSVSREKKESFPLTVTSAQKNPTAFYLCASRSGGLYYEQYFGPGTRLTVT.

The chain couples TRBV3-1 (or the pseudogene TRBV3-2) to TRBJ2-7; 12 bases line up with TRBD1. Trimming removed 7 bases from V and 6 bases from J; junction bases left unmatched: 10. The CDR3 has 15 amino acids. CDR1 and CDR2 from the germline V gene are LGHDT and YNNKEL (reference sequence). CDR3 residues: CASTLSGTGGGEQYF. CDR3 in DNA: TGTGCCAGCACTCTTTCCGGGACAGGGGGCGGCGAGCAGTACTTC.

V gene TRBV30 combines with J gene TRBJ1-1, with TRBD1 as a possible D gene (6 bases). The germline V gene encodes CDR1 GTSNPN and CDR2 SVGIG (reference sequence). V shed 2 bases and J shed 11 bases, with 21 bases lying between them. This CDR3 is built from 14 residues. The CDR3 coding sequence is TGTGCCTGGAGTTGGGCGTCAGGGGCACGGTGGGCTTTCTTT. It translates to CAWSWASGARWAFF.

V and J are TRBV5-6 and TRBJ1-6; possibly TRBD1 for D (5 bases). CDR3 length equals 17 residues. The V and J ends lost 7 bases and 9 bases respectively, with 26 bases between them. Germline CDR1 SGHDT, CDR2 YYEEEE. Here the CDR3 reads CASGLNRGVGLGSPLHF. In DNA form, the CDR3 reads TGTGCCAGCGGACTAAATAGAGGGGTTGGGTTGGGTTCACCCCTCCACTTT.

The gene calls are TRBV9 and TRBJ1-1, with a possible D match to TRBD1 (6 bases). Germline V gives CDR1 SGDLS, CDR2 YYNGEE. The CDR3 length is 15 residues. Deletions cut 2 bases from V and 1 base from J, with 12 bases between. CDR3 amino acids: CASSVGGRTNTEAFF. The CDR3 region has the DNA TGTGCCAGCAGCGTTGGGGGCAGGACGAACACTGAAGCTTTCTTT.

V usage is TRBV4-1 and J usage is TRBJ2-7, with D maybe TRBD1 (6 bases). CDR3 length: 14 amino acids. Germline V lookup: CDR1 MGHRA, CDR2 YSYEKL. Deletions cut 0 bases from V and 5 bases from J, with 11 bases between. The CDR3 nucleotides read TGCGCCAGCAGCCAAGAGGGGCCAGGGGACGAGCAGTACTTC. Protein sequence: CASSQEGPGDEQYF.

CDR3 bases: TGTGCCACCAGCAGAGCCCCCAGACAGGGTGGAACCGGGGAGCTGTTTTTT. Translation: CATSRAPRQGGTGELFF. The rearrangement joins TRBV15 to TRBJ2-2, with 7 bases identical to TRBD1. J was trimmed by 5 bases and V by 1 base; bases with no gene match: 10. CDR1 and CDR2 from the germline V gene are LNHNV and YYDKDF (reference sequence). The CDR3 has 17 residues.

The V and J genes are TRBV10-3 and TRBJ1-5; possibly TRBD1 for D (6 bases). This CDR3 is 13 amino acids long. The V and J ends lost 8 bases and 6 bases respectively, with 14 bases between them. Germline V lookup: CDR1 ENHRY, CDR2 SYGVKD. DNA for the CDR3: TGTGCCATCCACTCGGGGGGCGTTCAGCCCCAGCATTTT. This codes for CAIHSGGVQPQHF.